The clone carrying this T cell receptor (beta chain) has a count of ten or more. Its specificity is not known. TCR alpha and beta CDR3 regions were amplified from RNA using iRepertoire nested multiplex PCR. TCRdb used MiXCR to reprocess the multiplex PCR reads, holding one entry per CDR3 protein. The sample contains about 140,000 distinct CDR3 sequences, around 42% of which appear only once. CDR1 is MNHNS, CDR2 SASEGT, per germline. The germline V and J ends were trimmed by 6 bases and 3 bases, with 5 bases remaining between them. CDR3 length: 12 amino acids. This specimen belongs to a study of glioma-infiltrating T cells. General study results and limits: Tissue and blood shared very few CDR3 sequences. Tissue-blood divergence was below expectation in non-neoplastic patients, above in gliomas.

V and J are TRBV6-1 and TRBJ2-2; TRBD2 is a possible D gene (5 bases). This receptor was obtained from a human donor with low-grade glioma or glioblastoma, undergoing nonglioma brain surgery, or in good health (not recorded which). The sequencing sample was made of glioma tissue, nonneoplastic brain tissue, or PBMCs (not recorded which). CDR3 loop: CASREDTGELFF. The CDR3 bases are TGTGCCAGCAGGGAGGACACCGGGGAGCTGTTTTTT.